The next 14 T cell receptor beta chains were all read from a single sample in a study of blood T cell repertoires in COVID-19. The method was immunoSEQ multiplex PCR; TCRdb's version includes in-frame clones alone and lacks a portion of them. This table has more than 150,000 clones, over 80% appearing once. The sample was peripheral blood. These receptors all stem from an older woman with acute or convalescent COVID-19.

The chain couples TRBV5-4 to TRBJ2-7; no definite D call. Germline CDR1 SGHNT, CDR2 YYREEE (reference sequence). V shed 0 bases and J shed 10 bases, with 11 bases lying between them. The CDR3 length is 12 residues. Here the CDR3 reads CASSLDNILQYF. The CDR3 nucleotides read TGTGCCAGCAGCTTGGACAATATCCTTCAGTACTTC.

This clone was seen many times. The CDR3 DNA reads as TGTGCCAGCAGTTCCCCAACCGAGGGGGCGGGCTATGGCTACACCTTC. Protein sequence: CASSSPTEGAGYGYTF. V and J are TRBV27 and TRBJ1-2; 7 nucleotides align to TRBD1. From germline, CDR1 is MNHEY and CDR2 SMNVEV (reference sequence). The CDR3 contains 16 residues. After removal of 4 bases from V and 4 bases from J, the junction contained 12 bases not matched to a gene.

The V call is TRBV27, the J call TRBJ1-2, with a tentative D call TRBD1 (5 bases). The germline V gene encodes CDR1 MNHEY and CDR2 SMNVEV (reference sequence). V gave up 6 bases and J gave up 0 bases, with 20 bases separating them. The CDR3 totals 17 residues. CDR3 loop: CASSSRQGWASNYGYTF. The CDR3 region has the DNA TGTGCCAGCAGCAGTCGGCAGGGATGGGCTTCTAACTATGGCTACACCTTC.

This clone appeared a few times. The CDR3 region has the DNA TGTGCCAGCAGTGAAGCAGATAACACAGGGGTGCACGGCTACACCTTC. As protein: CASSEADNTGVHGYTF. J is TRBJ1-2 and V is TRBV2; 7 bases are shared with TRBD1. The V segment lost 0 bases and the J segment 8 bases; nucleotides outside the gene matches: 12. The length of the CDR3 is 16 residues. Per germline, CDR1 SNHLY and CDR2 FYNNEI.

The chain joins TRBV28 to TRBJ2-5, with a weak D call TRBD1 (6 bases). The CDR3 has 17 residues. The V end was cut by 4 bases, the J end by 0 bases, with 18 bases between. CDR1 and CDR2 (germline): MDHEN, SYDVKM. CDR3 nucleotides: TGTGCCAGCAGTTCGCACTCAGGGGAATGGTACCAAGAGACCCAGTACTTC. Translated, it gives CASSSHSGEWYQETQYF.

The chain is built from TRBV13 and TRBJ2-5; 16 bases line up with TRBD2. The CDR3 spans 18 residues. Trimming at V came to 5 bases and at J to 5 bases, leaving 11 bases not matched to a gene. In germline, CDR1 is PRHDT, CDR2 FYEKMQ (reference sequence). The CDR3 DNA reads as TGTGCCAGCAGCCACCGCGGGACTAGCGGGGGGGTATGGGAGACCCAGTACTTC. This encodes CASSHRGTSGGVWETQYF.

The chain combines TRBV14 with TRBJ2-7, with a tentative D call TRBD2 (6 bases). The CDR3 runs 13 residues. Deletions cut 2 bases from V and 6 bases from J, with 11 bases between. Germline V lookup: CDR1 SGHDN, CDR2 FVKESK. The CDR3 reads CASSQLLGGEQYF. CDR3 nucleotide sequence: TGTGCCAGCAGCCAACTCTTGGGGGGCGAGCAGTACTTC. Filled out from reference TRBV14 and TRBJ2-7, the complete variable domain reads EAGVTQFPSHSVIEKGQTVTLRCDPISGHDNLYWYRRVMGKEIKFLLHFVKESKQDESGMPNNRFLAERTGGTYSTLKVQPAELEDSGVYFCASSQLLGGEQYFGPGTRLTVT.

The chain couples TRBV6-6 to TRBJ1-4; 7 bases are shared with TRBD1. Germline CDR1 and CDR2: MNHNY and SVGAGI (reference sequence). Trimming removed 6 bases from V and 8 bases from J; junction bases left unmatched: 9. This CDR3 has 14 residues. CDR3 DNA: TGTGCCAGCAGGCCTACAGGGGTAAACGAAAAACTGTTTTTT. It encodes CASRPTGVNEKLFF.

This rearrangement joins TRBV4-3 to TRBJ2-2; D is unclear. The CDR3 runs to 15 residues. V shed 0 bases and J shed 1 base, with 6 bases lying between them. Germline V gene data show CDR1 as LGHNA and CDR2 as YSLEER. The CDR3 nucleotides read TGCGCCAGCAGCCAAGACAGGCAGAACACCGGGGAGCTGTTTTTT. Its translation is CASSQDRQNTGELFF.

For this clone: Other DNA sequences in the same sample also yield this CDR3. This sequence joins TRBV4-3 and TRBJ1-2; TRBD1 is a possible D gene (6 bases). The CDR3 has 16 amino acids. Trimming cost V 3 bases and J 2 bases, with 16 bases left between them. The germline gives CDR1 LGHNA, CDR2 YSLEER. For the CDR3, the DNA is TGCGCCAGCAGCCAGGAGTCCTCGGGGGGCAACTATGGCTACACCTTC. Its translation: CASSQESSGGNYGYTF.

CDR3 DNA sequence: TGCGCCAGCAGCTTGGTGGGAGGGAGAAACACTGAAGCTTTCTTT. Protein product: CASSLVGGRNTEAFF. This chain uses TRBV5-1 with TRBJ1-1; D uncertain. Germline CDR1 is SGHRS and CDR2 is YFSETQ. Trimming stripped 0 bases from V and 2 bases from J, with 11 bases between. The CDR3 length is 15 residues. The complete variable domain, with remaining parts taken from reference TRBV5-1 and TRBJ1-1, reads KAGVTQTPRYLIKTRGQQVTLSCSPISGHRSVSWYQQTPGQGLQFLFEYFSETQRNKGNFPGRFSGRQFSNSRSEMNVSTLELGDSALYLCASSLVGGRNTEAFFGQGTRLTVV.

V usage is TRBV3-1 (or the pseudogene TRBV3-2) and J usage is TRBJ1-6; possible D gene TRBD1, 5 bases. CDR1 is LGHDT, CDR2 YNNKEL, per germline (reference sequence). V lost 2 bases, J lost 0 bases, and 8 bases lay in between. This CDR3 spans 16 amino acids. CDR3 region: CASSQYRSSYNSPLHF. The CDR3 nucleotides read TGTGCCAGCAGCCAATACAGGAGCTCCTATAATTCACCCCTCCACTTT.

The chain couples TRBV9 to TRBJ2-4, with a tentative D call TRBD1 (6 bases). The CDR3 contains 14 residues. Between the trimmed V and J ends, which lost 4 bases and 8 bases, there was a span of 16 bases. CDR1 SGDLS and CDR2 YYNGEE come from the germline V gene. CDR3 DNA: TGTGCCAGCAGCATAACAGGGAACCGGGACATTCAGTACTTC. Residues: CASSITGNRDIQYF. Together with reference TRBV9 and TRBJ2-4, the CDR3 gives the full variable domain: DSGVTQTPKHLITATGQRVTLRCSPRSGDLSVYWYQQSLDQGLQFLIQYYNGEERAKGNILERFSAQQFPDLHSELNLSSLELGDSALYFCASSITGNRDIQYFGAGTRLSVL.

This chain joins TRBV27 and TRBJ2-2, with TRBD1 as a possible D gene (5 bases). V lost 6 bases to trimming and J lost 1 base, with 6 bases between them. The CDR3 sequence is 13 residues long. CDR1 MNHEY and CDR2 SMNVEV come from the germline V gene (reference sequence). The CDR3 spells CASSTGNTGELFF. The CDR3, as DNA: TGTGCCAGCAGCACAGGGAACACCGGGGAGCTGTTTTTT.